Following are 3 T cell receptor beta chains from one sample sequenced in a study of shared clonotypes between healthy human individuals (dated by TCRdb to 2018 to 2020). Receptor libraries were prepared by the immunoSEQ multiplex PCR assay. TCRdb obtained this table from immuneACCESS and retained in-frame rearrangements with V and J assigned. These tables miss some clones; where compared with another copy, unresolved V genes account for less than half of the shortfall, and the remainder is unexplained. The sample table contains more than 850,000 clones; only one count was recorded for about 84% of them. 0.52% of the sample comes from the top ten. Sequenced: memory CD4+ T cells from PBMCs. The label giving this sample's cell subset or site can be read as: CD45RA-negative fraction. Receptors were obtained from a man aged 18 to 29 in good health. Some clones in this sample may be carry-over from other donors' samples.

V usage is TRBV13 and J usage is TRBJ1-4; D is undetermined. The CDR3 runs 17 residues. Deletions cut 3 bases from V and 5 bases from J, with 19 bases between. CDR1 and CDR2 (germline): PRHDT, FYEKMQ (reference sequence). This chain's CDR3 is CASSLRREDRLNEKLFF. The DNA for the CDR3 is TGTGCCAGCAGCTTGAGAAGGGAAGATCGGCTAAATGAAAAACTGTTTTTT.

This clone occurred once. V gene TRBV2 combines with J gene TRBJ1-4; 10 bases are a match to TRBD1. J lost 9 bases, V lost 7 bases, and 17 bases had no gene match. Germline loops: CDR1 SNHLY, CDR2 FYNNEI. This CDR3 is 17 amino acids long. The CDR3 DNA is TGTGCCAGCAACCCCATGGGGGGGGACAGGGGAGGTCAAAAACTGTTTTTT. It is translated as CASNPMGGDRGGQKLFF.

The V and J genes are TRBV4-2 and TRBJ2-3; TRBD2 agrees at 12 bases. Germline CDR1 LGHNA, CDR2 YNFKEQ. This CDR3 spans 18 amino acids. Trimming cost V 2 bases and J 1 base; bases outside gene matches: 7. The CDR3 sequence is CASSQRLAGVGGTDTQYF. CDR3 bases: TGTGCCAGCAGCCAACGACTAGCGGGAGTTGGGGGCACAGATACGCAGTATTTT.